This record looks at one T cell receptor beta chain sequence and its context. This specimen comes from a study of shared clonotypes between healthy human individuals. Several immunoSEQ plates received, in even portions, the genomic DNA of each subset. In the authors' methods: ImmunoSEQ output held junction-only sequences without quality scores, so filtering differed. The method was immunoSEQ multiplex PCR; TCRdb's version includes in-frame clones alone and lacks a portion of them. V and J calls and clone size are given by that table; D and trimming were obtained from the DNA. Seen here are fewer than 700,000 clones, around 80% observed once, and the top ten hold 12%. CDR3 length: 15 amino acids. CDR1 SGHAT and CDR2 FQNNGV come from the germline V gene. V was trimmed by 1 base and J by 5 bases, leaving 12 bases between them.

This TCR was sampled from a woman aged 40-49 years in good health. Some clones in this sample may be carry-over from other donors' samples. Sequencing used PBMCs. V usage is TRBV11-2 and J usage is TRBJ2-1, with D perhaps matching TRBD1 or TRBD2 (7 bases each). The CDR3 here is CASSLGGGGNNEQFF. The CDR3 DNA reads TGTGCCAGCAGCTTAGGGGGAGGGGGCAACAATGAGCAGTTCTTC.